This TCR beta chain stems from a study of beta chain features in type 1 diabetes. Study overall: In age, gender and cell yields, patients were similar to healthy donors. Study-wide points: TCRB repertoires of naive, central memory and Treg cells appeared more similar among patients than among healthy donors.

This clone was seen a handful of times. Antigen: not known. Sequenced material consisted of expressed TCRB transcripts (all of the isolated RNA was reverse transcribed). Repertoires were generated with immunoSEQ multiplex PCR, while TCRdb's copy carries only in-frame clones and drops some. In the table there are some 180,000 clones, about 13% of which are singletons. This TCR derives from a woman aged 18-29 years in good health. Sequencing input: central memory CD4+ T cells from blood.

The CDR3 loop is CASSEQGADYGYTF. CDR3 nucleotides: TGTGCCAGCAGTGAACAGGGGGCCGACTATGGCTACACCTTC. The V and J genes are TRBV27 and TRBJ1-2; 9 bases map to TRBD1. With 5 bases clipped from V and 3 bases from J, the junction kept 4 bases outside the gene matches. CDR1 MNHEY and CDR2 SMNVEV come from the germline V gene (reference sequence). The CDR3 has 14 residues.